This TCR beta chain was obtained from a study of blood T cell repertoires in COVID-19. Across the study: Samples came from the United States, Italy and Spain, spanning acute and convalescent COVID-19. T cells, B-cell-depleted T cells, or PBMCs provided the cDNA or gDNA that served as material.

Trimming took off 3 bases at V and 14 bases at J, with 11 bases between the two ends. The CDR3 is 12 residues long. How the authors handled the data: Quantification of nucleated cells was approximated via reference gene primer amplification. Method: immunoSEQ multiplex PCR; TCRdb's copy keeps in-frame clones and lacks some. The DNA gave D and trimming, while V, J and clone size come from that table. The sample lists more than 90,000 clones, 80% to 90% occurring once. The receptor was derived from a woman under 40 with acute or convalescent COVID-19. The genes are TRBV12-3 or TRBV12-4 and TRBJ1-6; no clear D gene. The sample comprised peripheral blood. CDR3 sequence reads: CASSFGEFTLHF. DNA for the CDR3: TGTGCCAGCAGTTTTGGAGAATTCACCCTCCACTTT.